This T cell receptor beta chain came from a study of chemoradiotherapy in HPV16-positive cancers. In the study overall: Candidate HPV-specific T-cell clones and common TCR motifs came from functional assays in a couple of HPV16-positive patients.

Produced via immunoSEQ multiplex PCR; TCRdb's table is partial and in-frame only. The profile shows 13,000 or so clones, roughly nine tenths of them singletons. Germline V gives CDR1 MGHDK, CDR2 SYGVNS. This CDR3 has 18 residues. V shed 8 bases, J shed 0 bases, and the junction held 13 bases outside the gene matches. Over chemoradiotherapy, repertoires were sampled more than once. The specimen was blood, collected from a patient who underwent chemoradiotherapy. The V gene is TRBV25-1, the J gene TRBJ2-6; 7 bases map to TRBD2. This sequence originates from a human donor with HPV-associated anogenital cancer. The CDR3 loop reads CASSHERLAVSGANVLTF. DNA for the CDR3: TGTGCCAGCTCCCACGAGAGACTAGCCGTCTCTGGGGCCAACGTCCTGACTTTC. Combining the CDR3 with reference TRBV25-1 and TRBJ2-6 gives the whole variable domain EADIYQTPRYLVIGTGKKITLECSQTMGHDKMYWYQQDPGMELHLIHYSYGVNSTEKGDLSSESTVSRIRTEHFPLTLESARPSHTSQYLCASSHERLAVSGANVLTFGAGSRLTVL.